The clone carrying this T cell receptor (beta chain) occurred many times. The record originates from a study of blood T cell repertoires in COVID-19. Study overall: Specimens from acute and convalescent COVID-19 originated in the United States, Italy and Spain.

TCRdb's table, derived via immunoSEQ multiplex PCR, lists solely in-frame clones and lacks some. The sample lists roughly 150,000 clones; under 80% were seen once. Looked up from germline, CDR1 is SNHLY and CDR2 is FYNNEI. V lost 7 bases, J lost 4 bases, and 16 bases lay in between. The CDR3 extends over 14 amino acids. The sequencing input was peripheral blood. The TCR originated in a man in his 60s with acute or convalescent COVID-19. The chain carries TRBV2 and TRBJ1-1; D might be TRBD1 (6 bases). In nucleotides, the CDR3 is TGTGCCAGCATTGGGGGAGGGGGTGTCACTGAAGCTTTCTTT. It is translated as CASIGGGGVTEAFF.